This T cell receptor (beta chain) originates from a study of cytomegalovirus exposure and HLA in healthy donors. General study findings and limits: Being indistinguishable, some V segments were excluded, TRBV6-2 and TRBV6-3 among them. Later analysis showed most CMV-associated TCR beta chains appearing HLA-restricted.

Germline V CDR1 and CDR2: MDHEN, SYDVKM. The CDR3 loop spans 14 amino acids. The V segment lost 8 bases and the J segment 4 bases; nucleotides outside the gene matches: 8. Those who donated were healthy bone marrow donors. Regarding this clone: Its antigen is undetermined.

PCR was performed using 60 Vbeta and 13 Jbeta primers. How the authors handled the data: In a later analysis, some 10 million of approximately 80 million unique beta chains occurred in at least two donors. TCRdb's table, derived via immunoSEQ multiplex PCR, lists solely in-frame clones and lacks some. That table gives V, J and clone size, and the DNA gave D and trimming. The sample has about 120,000 clones. The genes are TRBV28 and TRBJ1-3, with 7 bases lining up with TRBD1. The clonotype was recovered from a man between 40 and 49 years old in good health and CMV-seropositive. Sample: PBMCs. Written as DNA, the CDR3 is TGTGCCAGCGTTAGGGACAGAATGGGAAACACCATATATTTT. This sequence encodes CASVRDRMGNTIYF.